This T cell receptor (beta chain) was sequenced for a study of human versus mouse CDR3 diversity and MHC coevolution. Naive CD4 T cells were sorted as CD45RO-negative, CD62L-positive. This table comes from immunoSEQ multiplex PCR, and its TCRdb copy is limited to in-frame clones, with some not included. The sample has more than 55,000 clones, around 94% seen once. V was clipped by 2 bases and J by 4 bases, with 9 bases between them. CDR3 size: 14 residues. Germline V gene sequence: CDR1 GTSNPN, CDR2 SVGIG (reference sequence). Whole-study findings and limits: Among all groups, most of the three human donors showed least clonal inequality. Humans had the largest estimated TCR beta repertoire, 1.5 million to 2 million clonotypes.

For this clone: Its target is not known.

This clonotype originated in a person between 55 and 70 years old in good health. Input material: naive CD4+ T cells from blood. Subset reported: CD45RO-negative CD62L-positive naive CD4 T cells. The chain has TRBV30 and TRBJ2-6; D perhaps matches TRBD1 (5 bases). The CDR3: CAWSRTPGANVLTF. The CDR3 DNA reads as TGTGCCTGGAGTCGGACACCAGGGGCCAACGTCCTGACTTTC.